This T cell receptor (beta chain) came from a study of blood T cell repertoires in COVID-19. Background on the study: Acute and convalescent COVID-19 specimens originated in the United States, Italy and Spain. T cells, B-cell-depleted T cells, or PBMCs supplied cDNA or gDNA.

In germline, CDR1 is SEHNR, CDR2 FQNEAQ (reference sequence). There are 15 residues in the CDR3. V gave up 5 bases and J gave up 0 bases; unmatched junction bases: 5. Original processing methods: Estimation of nucleated cell counts was performed using reference gene primer amplification. Clones were read by immunoSEQ multiplex PCR, and TCRdb kept only the in-frame ones, dropping some. The DNA gave D and trimming, while V, J and clone size come from that table. This table holds about 160,000 clones, more than 75% found once. The sequence derives from a man aged 60-69 years with active or convalescent COVID-19. The chain recombines TRBV7-9 with TRBJ1-1; TRBD1 matches 8 bases. Sequences were obtained from peripheral blood. CDR3 DNA sequence: TGTGCCAGCAGCATAAGGACAGGGATGAACACTGAAGCTTTCTTT. This translates into CASSIRTGMNTEAFF.